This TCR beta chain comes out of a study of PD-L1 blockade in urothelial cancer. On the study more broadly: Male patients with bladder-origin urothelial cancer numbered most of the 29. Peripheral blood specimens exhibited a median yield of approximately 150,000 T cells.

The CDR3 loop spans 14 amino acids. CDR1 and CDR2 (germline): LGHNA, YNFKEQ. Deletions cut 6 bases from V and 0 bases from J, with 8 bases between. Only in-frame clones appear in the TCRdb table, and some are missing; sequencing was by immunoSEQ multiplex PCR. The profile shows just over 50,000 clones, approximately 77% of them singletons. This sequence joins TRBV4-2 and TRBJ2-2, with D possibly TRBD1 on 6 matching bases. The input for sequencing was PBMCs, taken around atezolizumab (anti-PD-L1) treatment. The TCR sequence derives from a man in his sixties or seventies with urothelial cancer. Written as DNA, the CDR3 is TGTGCCAGCAGGGGACACTCGAACACCGGGGAGCTGTTTTTT. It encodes CASRGHSNTGELFF.